This T cell receptor (beta chain) was identified in a study of cytomegalovirus exposure and HLA in healthy donors. General study results and limits: Analyses of presence and absence presupposed an approximately uniform sequencing depth across donors. The authors later linked a missense DCLRE1C variant to TCR beta V- and J-gene trimming.

Vbeta (60) and Jbeta (13) primers were used in the PCR. Sequencing was performed with immunoSEQ multiplex PCR; in TCRdb, only in-frame clones are kept and a portion is missing. The table shows around 64,000 clones, with approximately 78% occurring only once. Points on this clone: Antigen unknown.

The V and J ends lost 1 base and 5 bases, in that order; junction bases with no gene match: 6. Germline V gives CDR1 MGHDK, CDR2 SYGVNS. The CDR3 spans 15 residues. The TCR originated in a man aged 18 to 35 in good health and CMV-seropositive. The chain carries TRBV25-1 and TRBJ2-5; 8 bases agree with TRBD1. The specimen was PBMCs. The CDR3 bases are TGTGCCAGCAGTGAATCTGAGACAGGGGACGAGACCCAGTACTTC. Translating it yields CASSESETGDETQYF.